This passage covers 20 T cell receptor beta chains from one sample sequenced in a study of T cell responses to AZD1222 COVID-19 vaccine. Some clones are missing from TCRdb's copy, which holds only in-frame ones; the method was immunoSEQ multiplex PCR. This table holds 150,000 or so clones, approximately 87% found once. Sequencing was performed on peripheral blood, taken 28 days after the second AZD1222 dose. The origin of the receptors is an adult who received the AZD1222 COVID-19 vaccine.

This chain links TRBV9 with TRBJ1-3; 10 bases agree with TRBD1. V lost 0 bases to trimming and J lost 0 bases; unmatched junction nucleotides: 6. Germline V gene data show CDR1 as SGDLS and CDR2 as YYNGEE. The CDR3 consists of 18 residues. The CDR3 DNA is TGTGCCAGCAGCGTAGCAGGACAGGGGGGCATCTCTGGAAACACCATATATTTT. It specifies CASSVAGQGGISGNTIYF.

The J gene is TRBJ2-7, the V gene TRBV7-2; tentative D call: TRBD1 (6 bases). CDR3 size: 13 residues. Trimming took 10 bases from V and 9 from J, leaving 22 bases between them. In germline, CDR1 is SGHTA, CDR2 FQGNSA. As DNA, the CDR3 is TGTGCCACCATGCCAGGGGTTCAAGGGGGGCAGTACTTC. This sequence encodes CATMPGVQGGQYF.

This rearrangement joins TRBV7-2 to TRBJ1-6; possibly TRBD1 for D (6 bases). Germline CDR1 is SGHTA and CDR2 is FQGNSA. The CDR3 has 12 residues. V lost 6 bases, J lost 12 bases, and 12 bases lay in between. The CDR3 DNA sequence: TGTGCCAGCAGTGTAGGAGGGGGACCCCTCCACTTT. It encodes CASSVGGGPLHF.

Details on this clone: The sample holds other DNA sequences that translate to the same CDR3. The chain recombines TRBV9 with TRBJ2-7; 7 nucleotides line up with TRBD1. Germline V gene lookup returns CDR1 SGDLS and CDR2 YYNGEE. This CDR3 has 14 amino acids. Trimming took 3 bases from V and 3 from J; bases not matched to a gene: 6. The CDR3 spells CASSARDRHYEQYF. The DNA of the CDR3 is TGTGCCAGCAGCGCCCGGGACAGACACTACGAGCAGTACTTC.

The CDR3 DNA reads TGTGCCAGCAGTTTCCCATCAGAAGTGCATTTT. Its translation is CASSFPSEVHF. The chain uses TRBV6-2 or TRBV6-3 and TRBJ1-5; D ambiguous. The CDR3 has 11 amino acids. Trimming stripped 4 bases from V and 15 bases from J, with 13 bases between. Germline V gene lookup returns CDR1 MNHEY and CDR2 SVGEGT.

The V call is TRBV7-9, the J call TRBJ1-1; D perhaps matches TRBD1 (5 bases). Per the germline V gene, CDR1 is SEHNR and CDR2 is FQNEAQ (reference sequence). CDR3 length: 12 residues. V lost 8 bases and J lost 0, with 7 bases in between. The CDR3 nucleotides are TGTGCCAGCCGGGGGATGAACACTGAAGCTTTCTTT. Its protein product is CASRGMNTEAFF.

Here the CDR3 reads CASSQQTGPGSYEQYF. CDR3 bases: TGCGCCAGCAGCCAACAGACAGGGCCTGGATCCTACGAGCAGTACTTC. The rearrangement uses TRBV5-1 and TRBJ2-7, with TRBD1 matching over 7 bases. This CDR3 comprises 16 residues. V shed 4 bases and J 1 base; nucleotides not matched to a gene: 11. Germline lookup yields CDR1 SGHRS and CDR2 YFSETQ.

The gene calls are TRBV7-2 and TRBJ2-1, with D possibly being TRBD2 (5 bases). CDR1 is SGHTA, CDR2 FQGNSA, per germline. The CDR3 runs to 13 residues. V was trimmed by 0 bases and J by 9 bases, leaving 9 bases between them. CDR3 DNA: TGTGCCAGCAGCTTAGCTCGCGGGCTTGAGCAGTTCTTC. Protein product: CASSLARGLEQFF.

V gene TRBV27 combines with J gene TRBJ1-1, with 7 bases lining up with TRBD1. The CDR3 is 18 amino acids. Looked up from germline, CDR1 is MNHEY and CDR2 is SMNVEV (reference sequence). After removal of 8 bases from V and 0 bases from J, the junction contained 18 bases not matched to a gene. The DNA of the CDR3 is TGTGCCAGCCTCAAACGTCCGGGGCAGGGGGGAATGAACACTGAAGCTTTCTTT. This gives the protein CASLKRPGQGGMNTEAFF.

This clone has just one count. V gene TRBV7-8 combines with J gene TRBJ1-1, with D tentatively TRBD1 (5 bases). V lost 5 bases to trimming and J lost 4 bases, with 11 bases between them. Germline values: CDR1 SGHVS, CDR2 FQNEAQ. The CDR3 is 13 amino acids. CDR3 residues: CASSRQGSTEAFF. As DNA, the CDR3 is TGTGCCAGCAGCCGCCAGGGAAGCACTGAAGCTTTCTTT.

The chain is built from TRBV19 and TRBJ1-1, with no clear D. Germline lookup yields CDR1 LNHDA and CDR2 SQIVND (reference sequence). CDR3 length: 15 amino acids. V shed 1 base and J shed 3 bases, with 12 bases lying between them. The CDR3 is CASSIGTERYTEAFF. The CDR3 region has the DNA TGTGCCAGTAGTATAGGGACCGAGAGGTACACTGAAGCTTTCTTT.

The V and J genes are TRBV28 and TRBJ1-4; D gene ambiguous. The CDR3 totals 15 residues. Trimming removed 6 bases from V and 8 bases from J, with 19 bases in between. Germline CDR1 MDHEN, CDR2 SYDVKM. CDR3 sequence (DNA): TGTGCCAGCAGCCCATCGGCCCGGGTAGGAGAAAAACTGTTTTTT. Amino acids: CASSPSARVGEKLFF.

The chain is built from TRBV13 and TRBJ2-1; 10 positions agree with TRBD1. With 7 bases clipped from V and 15 bases from J, the junction kept 9 bases outside the gene matches. CDR1 is PRHDT and CDR2 is FYEKMQ in the germline V gene (reference sequence). This CDR3 comprises 12 residues. As DNA, the CDR3 is TGTGCCAGCACCGTGACCGGGACAGGGGTGTTCTTC. It yields the protein CASTVTGTGVFF.

DNA of the CDR3: TGCGCCAGCAGCTTGGACGTCTCTGGGGCCAACGTCCTGACTTTC. Translating it yields CASSLDVSGANVLTF. The chain links TRBV5-1 to TRBJ2-6; D gene ambiguous. This CDR3 has 15 amino acids. Between the trimmed V and J ends, which lost 0 bases and 0 bases, there was a span of 4 bases. CDR1 is SGHRS and CDR2 is YFSETQ in the germline V gene. Based on the CDR3 plus reference TRBV5-1 and TRBJ2-6, the full variable domain is KAGVTQTPRYLIKTRGQQVTLSCSPISGHRSVSWYQQTPGQGLQFLFEYFSETQRNKGNFPGRFSGRQFSNSRSEMNVSTLELGDSALYLCASSLDVSGANVLTFGAGSRLTVL.

This rearrangement joins TRBV12-3 or TRBV12-4 to TRBJ1-6; D possibly corresponds to TRBD1 (5 bases). This CDR3 is 13 amino acids long. V lost 7 bases, J lost 10 bases, and 14 bases lay in between. The CDR3 nucleotides read TGTGCCAGCACCCTAGGGGTAGGATCACCCCTCCACTTT. Amino acids: CASTLGVGSPLHF.

This clone was counted once. The chain couples TRBV18 to TRBJ2-5; D not resolved. Per the germline V gene, CDR1 is KGHSH and CDR2 is LQKENI. There are 12 residues in the CDR3. V dropped 2 bases and J dropped 3 bases, with 4 bases sitting between them. Written as DNA, the CDR3 is TGTGCCAGCTCACCAATCGAAGAGACCCAGTACTTC. Protein product: CASSPIEETQYF.

V gene TRBV9 combines with J gene TRBJ1-3, with 7 bases that match TRBD1. The CDR3 sequence is 17 residues long. The germline V gene has CDR1 SGDLS and CDR2 YYNGEE. The trim removed 0 bases at V and 10 bases at J, leaving 16 bases unmatched. The CDR3 reads CASSVVAEGQIQTTIYF. As DNA, the CDR3 is TGTGCCAGCAGCGTAGTGGCAGAGGGACAGATCCAAACAACCATATATTTT.

CDR3 protein: CASSQQQGATGELFF. In DNA form, the CDR3 reads TGCGCCAGCAGCCAGCAACAGGGGGCGACCGGGGAGCTGTTTTTT. This sequence joins TRBV4-3 and TRBJ2-2; TRBD1 aligns across 9 bases. CDR1 is LGHNA, CDR2 YSLEER, per germline. This CDR3 contains 15 residues. J lost 5 bases, V lost 3 bases, and 4 bases had no gene match.

The chain is built from TRBV14 and TRBJ2-2; 8 bases fit TRBD2. The CDR3 consists of 16 residues. Per the germline V gene, CDR1 is SGHDN and CDR2 is FVKESK. V was clipped by 3 bases and J by 0 bases; unmatched bases: 3. The DNA for the CDR3 is TGTGCCAGCAGCCAGGCGCGGGGGGCGAACACCGGGGAGCTGTTTTTT. Translation: CASSQARGANTGELFF.

The chain uses TRBV2 and TRBJ1-2, with D possibly being TRBD1 (6 bases). This CDR3 spans 14 amino acids. From germline, CDR1 is SNHLY and CDR2 FYNNEI. V lost 2 bases and J 7 bases, leaving 14 bases between the germline ends. CDR3 region: CASSERQGRGGYTF. The CDR3 DNA sequence: TGTGCCAGCAGTGAACGCCAGGGGCGTGGTGGCTACACCTTC.